This T cell receptor beta chain appears in the sequencing data of a study of T cell changes during pregnancy in multiple sclerosis. The V gene end was trimmed by 5 bases and the J gene end by 2 bases; junction bases not matched to a gene: 6. Germline V gene data show CDR1 as SGHTA and CDR2 as FQGNSA. This CDR3 has 15 amino acids. This table comes from immunoSEQ multiplex PCR, and its TCRdb copy is limited to in-frame clones, with some not included. The sample includes tens of thousands of clones, about 91% of them seen just once. This clonotype was sampled from a female donor with multiple sclerosis, enrolled in a pregnancy study. Sequenced here: CD8+ T cells from peripheral blood mononuclear cells, sampled before pregnancy. The chain recombines TRBV7-2 with TRBJ2-3; 8 nucleotides agree with TRBD2. CDR3 DNA: TGTGCCAGCAGCGTTAGCGGGGAATACACAGATACGCAGTATTTT. It translates to CASSVSGEYTDTQYF.